One and the same sample provided the 24 T cell receptor beta chains below, sequenced in a study of T-cell reconstitution after alpha-beta-depleted transplantation in children. Unique molecular identifiers were incorporated into the prepared TCRbeta library. Using its own MiXCR run on the PCR reads, TCRdb lists one record per CDR3 protein. Here the sample spans fewer than 250,000 distinct CDR3 sequences, approximately 17% being singletons. The sequencing here drew on PBMCs, mostly from graft donor cells, taken 360 days after TCRalphabeta/CD19-depleted stem cell transplant. The receptors here all came from a male patient aged 2 to 10 who had a stem cell transplant for acute lymphoblastic leukemia, so the T cells may come from the graft donor.

The chain joins TRBV2 to TRBJ2-1, with a weak D call TRBD1 (5 bases). This CDR3 has 14 amino acids. V lost 2 bases and J lost 2, with 7 bases in between. Germline lookup yields CDR1 SNHLY and CDR2 FYNNEI. The CDR3 sequence is CASSEQGPYNEQFF. The CDR3 DNA sequence: TGTGCCAGCAGTGAACAGGGCCCCTACAATGAGCAGTTCTTC.

The chain carries TRBV5-1 and TRBJ2-7; possibly TRBD1 for D (6 bases). Germline CDR1 SGHRS, CDR2 YFSETQ. The V end was cut by 3 bases, the J end by 3 bases, with 10 bases between. The CDR3 runs 13 residues. The CDR3 protein is CASSWDNHYEQYF. The DNA for the CDR3 is TGCGCCAGCAGCTGGGACAATCACTACGAGCAGTACTTC.

This clonotype was seen ten or more times. V and J are TRBV29-1 and TRBJ2-1; 10 bases are shared with TRBD2. The CDR3 sequence is 13 residues long. The V segment lost 4 bases and the J segment 8 bases; nucleotides outside the gene matches: 5. CDR1 is SQVTM and CDR2 is ANQGSEA in the germline V gene. The CDR3 nucleotides are TGCAGCGTTGGAGCGGGAGGGCCTTATGAGCAGTTCTTC. Translated: CSVGAGGPYEQFF.

The chain uses TRBV18 and TRBJ2-3; the D is unclear. V lost 3 bases to trimming and J lost 2 bases, with 9 bases between them. From germline, CDR1 is KGHSH and CDR2 LQKENI. This CDR3 comprises 14 residues. The CDR3: CASSPSTDTDTQYF. In DNA form, the CDR3 reads TGTGCCAGCTCACCCTCGACGGACACAGATACGCAGTATTTT.

This clonotype has only a few counts. This chain uses TRBV6-4 with TRBJ2-2; 8 bases map to TRBD1. J was trimmed by 7 bases and V by 6 bases; bases with no gene match: 10. The CDR3 is made up of 15 amino acids. Per germline, CDR1 MRHNA and CDR2 SNTAGT. In DNA, the CDR3 is TGTGCCAGCAGGAAAGCAGGGGGCTCTGTCGGGGAGCTGTTTTTT. Translating gives CASRKAGGSVGELFF.

V gene TRBV13 combines with J gene TRBJ2-3; 8 bases align to TRBD2. The CDR3 covers 22 residues. CDR1 is PRHDT and CDR2 is FYEKMQ in the germline V gene (reference sequence). V was clipped by 3 bases and J by 0 bases; unmatched bases: 23. This CDR3 is CASSFYPFPGGAGPLSTDTQYF. CDR3 bases: TGTGCCAGCAGCTTCTATCCCTTTCCGGGGGGGGCTGGTCCCTTAAGCACAGATACGCAGTATTTT. The whole variable domain, remainder taken from reference TRBV13 and TRBJ2-3, is AAGVIQSPRHLIKEKRETATLKCYPIPRHDTVYWYQQGPGQDPQFLISFYEKMQSDKGSIPDRFSAQQFSDYHSELNMSSLELGDSALYFCASSFYPFPGGAGPLSTDTQYFGPGTRLTVL.

The V call is TRBV27, the J call TRBJ1-2, with 7 bases matching TRBD1. The CDR3 consists of 16 residues. Germline loops: CDR1 MNHEY, CDR2 SMNVEV (reference sequence). Trimming removed 5 bases from V and 4 bases from J; junction bases left unmatched: 13. CDR3 in DNA: TGTGCCAGCAGTCCGCTGGACAGGCTCAGAGGCTATGGCTACACCTTC. Translation: CASSPLDRLRGYGYTF.

This sequence joins TRBV6-2 or TRBV6-3 and TRBJ1-5; D unclear. Trimming removed 4 bases from V and 0 bases from J, with 10 bases in between. The CDR3 is made up of 15 amino acids. From germline, CDR1 is MNHEY and CDR2 SVGEGT. The CDR3 sequence is CASSFDTSSNQPQHF. The DNA for the CDR3 is TGTGCCAGCAGTTTCGACACCTCTAGCAATCAGCCCCAGCATTTT.

The V gene is TRBV5-4, the J gene TRBJ1-2; 9 nucleotides match TRBD1. Per germline, CDR1 SGHNT and CDR2 YYREEE (reference sequence). The CDR3 has 15 residues. The junction had 8 bases not matched to a gene; V was cut back by 2 bases and J by 6 bases. The DNA for the CDR3 is TGTGCCAGCAGCTTACAGGGGGCGCGAGGGAATGGCTACACCTTC. It yields the protein CASSLQGARGNGYTF.

The gene calls are TRBV20-1 and TRBJ2-1; 9 nucleotides match TRBD1. The junction had 9 bases not matched to a gene; V was cut back by 6 bases and J by 0 bases. The CDR3 covers 16 residues. Germline CDR1 is DFQATT and CDR2 is SNEGSKA (reference sequence). CDR3 in DNA: TGCAGTGCGCCGGACAGGGGCGCTCTCTCCTACAATGAGCAGTTCTTC. It encodes CSAPDRGALSYNEQFF.

This chain joins TRBV7-8 and TRBJ1-5; a weak D match, TRBD1 (5 bases). CDR1 is SGHVS, CDR2 FQNEAQ, per germline. Deletions cut 2 bases from V and 5 bases from J, with 10 bases between. The CDR3 consists of 14 residues. DNA for the CDR3: TGTGCCAGCAGCTTACTGTCAGGGTATCAGCCCCAGCATTTT. Protein product: CASSLLSGYQPQHF.

The CDR3 nucleotides read TGCGCCAGCAGCTTGGCCCCCCCCCTGGCCGGTGAGCAGTTCTTC. It yields the protein CASSLAPPLAGEQFF. The chain has TRBV5-1 and TRBJ2-1, with unresolved D. In germline, CDR1 is SGHRS, CDR2 YFSETQ. V was clipped by 0 bases and J by 9 bases, with 16 bases between them. This CDR3 has 15 amino acids.

There are a few counts of this clonotype. J is TRBJ2-7 and V is TRBV5-1; D might be TRBD1 (5 bases). V lost 3 bases, J lost 6 bases, and 13 bases lay in between. The CDR3 runs 13 residues. CDR1 is SGHRS, CDR2 YFSETQ, per germline. In DNA, the CDR3 is TGCGCCAGCAGCTGGGGCCAACATCTCGAGCAGTACTTC. The encoded protein is CASSWGQHLEQYF. Full variable domain (outside the CDR3, taken from reference TRBV5-1 and TRBJ2-7): KAGVTQTPRYLIKTRGQQVTLSCSPISGHRSVSWYQQTPGQGLQFLFEYFSETQRNKGNFPGRFSGRQFSNSRSEMNVSTLELGDSALYLCASSWGQHLEQYFGPGTRLTVT.

The rearrangement joins TRBV20-1 to TRBJ2-5, with 10 positions matching TRBD1. Germline V gene sequence: CDR1 DFQATT, CDR2 SNEGSKA (reference sequence). This CDR3 is 13 amino acids long. V trimming: 6 bases; J trimming: 5 bases; junction bases outside the gene matches: 6. The CDR3 DNA sequence: TGCAGTGCGCCGACAGGGGGCGGGGAGACCCAGTACTTC. Amino acid sequence: CSAPTGGGETQYF.

A few counts support this clonotype. V and J are TRBV15 and TRBJ2-2; the match to TRBD1 covers 7 bases. V was clipped by 3 bases and J by 2 bases; unmatched bases: 6. Germline CDR1 reads LNHNV; CDR2 reads YYDKDF (reference sequence). The CDR3 loop spans 16 amino acids. The CDR3 DNA sequence: TGTGCCACCAGCAGCCCAGGGGGTCCAAACACCGGGGAGCTGTTTTTT. Its protein is CATSSPGGPNTGELFF.

This clonotype was counted between two and nine times. The chain links TRBV20-1 to TRBJ2-3; TRBD2 agrees at 15 bases. J lost 5 bases, V lost 3 bases, and 3 bases had no gene match. The germline CDR1 and CDR2 sequences are DFQATT and SNEGSKA (reference sequence). This CDR3 contains 15 residues. CDR3 sequence: CSASGGLAGGDTQYF. The DNA of the CDR3 is TGCAGTGCTAGCGGGGGACTAGCGGGAGGAGATACGCAGTATTTT.

In its sample, this clonotype was seen many times. The chain's CDR3 is CASSSHQGQYF. DNA for the CDR3: TGTGCCAGCAGTTCCCATCAGGGGCAGTACTTC. The rearrangement links TRBV12-3 or TRBV12-4 to TRBJ2-7; tentative D call: TRBD1 (5 bases). The CDR3 is 11 amino acids. V was trimmed by 4 bases and J by 9 bases, leaving 10 bases between them.

The chain joins TRBV5-5 to TRBJ2-7, with 8 bases identical to TRBD1. The CDR3 is 15 amino acids. J lost 3 bases, V lost 4 bases, and 9 bases had no gene match. Germline loops: CDR1 SGHKS, CDR2 YYEKEE (reference sequence). CDR3 nucleotide sequence: TGTGCCAGCAGCCTGAGGACAGGGTACCTCTACGAGCAGTACTTC. It yields the protein CASSLRTGYLYEQYF.

This CDR3 reads CSAIPALHQPQHF. CDR3 in DNA: TGCAGTGCTATTCCGGCGCTGCATCAGCCCCAGCATTTT. The gene calls are TRBV20-1 and TRBJ1-5, with D unresolved. Trimming cost V 4 bases and J 5 bases, with 12 bases left between them. Germline V gene sequence: CDR1 DFQATT, CDR2 SNEGSKA (reference sequence). CDR3 length: 13 residues.

This clonotype has more than one count but fewer than ten. The chain is built from TRBV6-5 and TRBJ2-3, with D possibly being TRBD1 or TRBD2 (5 bases each). Germline CDR1 and CDR2: MNHEY and SVGAGI. The CDR3 runs 14 residues. The V end lost 2 bases, the J end lost 4 bases, and 10 bases lay between the germline ends. The CDR3 DNA reads as TGTGCCAGCAGTTACATAGGGGACGCAGATACGCAGTATTTT. Protein product: CASSYIGDADTQYF.

The chain employs TRBV6-5 and TRBJ2-7; 7 positions agree with TRBD1. Germline trimming cut 2 bases from V and 5 bases from J; bases unmatched to any gene: 21. CDR1 is MNHEY, CDR2 SVGAGI, per germline. This CDR3 is 19 amino acids long. The DNA of the CDR3 is TGTGCCAGCAGTTACGCACCTCCGCGGACAGGTCGTCTTTTCGACGAGCAGTACTTC. It encodes CASSYAPPRTGRLFDEQYF.

This clonotype appeared a few times. J is TRBJ1-2 and V is TRBV12-3 or TRBV12-4, with 7 bases matching TRBD1. Losses at the gene ends were 3 bases for V and 3 bases for J; bases not matched to a gene: 4. This CDR3 region has 14 residues. CDR3 region: CASSLQGEDYGYTF. CDR3 DNA: TGTGCCAGCAGTTTGCAGGGGGAGGACTATGGCTACACCTTC.

The V gene is TRBV12-5, the J gene TRBJ2-5, with D tentatively TRBD1 (6 bases). CDR3 length equals 13 residues. V shed 3 bases and J shed 8 bases, with 13 bases lying between them. CDR1 and CDR2 from the germline V gene are LGHNT and FRNRAP. The CDR3 DNA is TGTGCTAGTGGTTTAACAGGGATGTCCACCCAGTACTTC. Translating it yields CASGLTGMSTQYF.

At least ten counts were recorded for this clonotype. V and J are TRBV5-6 and TRBJ2-5; 10 bases map to TRBD1. The CDR3 extends over 15 amino acids. Trimming cost V 3 bases and J 5 bases; bases outside gene matches: 7. Germline V gives CDR1 SGHDT, CDR2 YYEEEE. The CDR3, as DNA: TGTGCCAGCAGCTACCCGACAGGGGGCGGGGAGACCCAGTACTTC. Its translation is CASSYPTGGGETQYF. Drawing the rest from reference TRBV5-6 and TRBJ2-5, the complete variable domain is DAGVTQSPTHLIKTRGQQVTLRCSPKSGHDTVSWYQQALGQGPQFIFQYYEEEERQRGNFPDRFSGHQFPNYSSELNVNALLLGDSALYLCASSYPTGGGETQYFGPGTRLLVL.